The rows below give T cell receptor beta chains drawn from one sample of a study of regulatory T cells in long-lasting Graves disease. TCRdb re-analysed the multiplex PCR reads in MiXCR, keeping a single row per CDR3 protein. The sample contains about 540,000 distinct CDR3 sequences, roughly 14% of which appear only once. The same data also went into a second study, on T cells in Graves' hyperthyroidism and ophthalmopathy.

The sample consisted of peripheral blood mononuclear cells (PBMCs), taken at new diagnosis, from a patient treated with antithyroid drugs. The receptor set was obtained from a man aged 25 to 40 with Graves disease. Each CDR3 is given with its conserved first and last residue. D genes are given only for firm matches. Rows give clone size only sometimes, using once, few, many, or a class for an expanded clone.

abundance	d_gene	v_gene	j_gene	CDR3aa	CDR3nt
.	.	TRBV6-1	TRBJ2-5	CASTPEGETQYF	TGTGCCAGCACCCCCGAGGGGGAGACCCAGTACTTC
many	.	TRBV12-3/TRBV12-4	TRBJ1-2	CASTTKTDAYGYTF	TGTGCCAGCACGACGAAGACAGATGCTTATGGCTACACCTTC
few	TRBD1	TRBV5-1	TRBJ1-1	CASSLAGAGGREAFF	TGCGCCAGCAGCTTGGCCGGGGCAGGGGGGCGAGAAGCTTTCTTT
.	TRBD1	TRBV10-3	TRBJ1-5	CATQGAKTGSQPQHF	TGTGCCACTCAAGGGGCCAAGACAGGGTCACAGCCCCAGCATTTT
.	.	TRBV7-7	TRBJ2-2	CASSLVWDTGELFF	TGTGCCAGCAGCTTAGTATGGGACACCGGGGAGCTGTTTTTT
many	.	TRBV20-1	TRBJ2-5	CSARAPSGETQYF	TGCAGTGCTAGAGCCCCTAGTGGAGAGACCCAGTACTTC
many	.	TRBV20-1	TRBJ2-3	CSANWDHDTDTQYF	TGCAGTGCTAACTGGGATCACGACACAGATACGCAGTATTTT
.	TRBD1	TRBV5-1	TRBJ1-2	CASSFTGVSNYGYTF	TGCGCCAGCAGCTTTACAGGGGTCTCTAACTATGGCTACACCTTC
many	.	TRBV7-2	TRBJ2-3	CASSLGRLADTQYF	TGTGCCAGCAGCTTGGGACGGCTTGCAGATACGCAGTATTTT
few	.	TRBV6-2/TRBV6-3	TRBJ1-1	CALRGGGVGLNTEAFF	TGTGCTCTCAGAGGGGGGGGCGTCGGGCTGAACACTGAAGCTTTCTTT
.	TRBD1	TRBV6-2/TRBV6-3	TRBJ2-3	CASRLGQGNTDTQYF	TGTGCCAGCAGATTAGGACAGGGCAACACAGATACGCAGTATTTT
.	TRBD1	TRBV5-1	TRBJ1-2	CASSLEGTGHYSVYGYTF	TGCGCCAGCAGCTTGGAGGGGACAGGCCATTATTCGGTCTATGGCTACACCTTC
few	.	TRBV30	TRBJ2-2	CAFTRSTGAGELFF	TGTGCCTTCACCCGGTCAACTGGGGCCGGGGAGCTGTTTTTT
many	TRBD1	TRBV6-5	TRBJ1-1	CASSSSYRGLSTEAFF	TGTGCCAGCAGTTCATCCTACAGGGGGCTTAGCACTGAAGCTTTCTTT
.	TRBD2	TRBV12-3/TRBV12-4	TRBJ2-7	CASSQSGGGDNEQYF	TGTGCCAGCAGCCAAAGCGGGGGTGGGGACAATGAGCAGTACTTC
many	.	TRBV16	TRBJ1-2	CASTIEPNYGYTF	TGTGCCAGCACCATCGAACCAAACTATGGCTACACCTTC
few	.	TRBV5-4	TRBJ2-5	CASSPDPNVGQETQYF	TGTGCCAGCAGCCCGGACCCAAATGTTGGGCAAGAGACCCAGTACTTC
many	.	TRBV7-9	TRBJ2-3	CASSSKGRPSTDTQYF	TGTGCCAGCAGCTCTAAGGGCAGGCCTAGCACAGATACGCAGTATTTT
few	TRBD1	TRBV20-1	TRBJ2-7	CSAPTRTGFYEQYF	TGCAGTGCCCCTACCCGGACAGGGTTTTACGAGCAGTACTTC
few	TRBD1	TRBV12-3/TRBV12-4	TRBJ1-1	CASSTRGQTEASF	TGTGCCAGCAGCACCAGGGGGCAAACTGAAGCTTCCTTT
many	TRBD2	TRBV12-3/TRBV12-4	TRBJ2-3	CASSSRTSGGTDTQYF	TGTGCCAGCAGCTCCCGGACTAGCGGGGGCACAGATACGCAGTATTTT
many	TRBD1	TRBV6-1	TRBJ1-2	CASTRDRGVYGYTF	TGTGCCAGCACGAGGGACAGGGGGGTATATGGCTACACCTTC
.	TRBD2	TRBV18	TRBJ2-7	CASSEAGASEQYF	TGTGCCAGCAGCGAAGCGGGGGCATCTGAGCAGTACTTC